A selection of T cell receptor beta chains follows, all from one sample in a study of TIL therapy for anti-PD-1-resistant metastatic lung cancer. Libraries were prepared by immunoSEQ multiplex PCR; TCRdb keeps only in-frame clonotypes and omits some of them. Among 95,000 or so clones listed, 65% were seen once. Material: tumor tissue, obtained at baseline. The receptor source for this set is a person between 25 and 80 years old with non-small cell lung cancer. CDR3s include the opening cysteine and the closing phenylalanine or tryptophan. The D gene is left open where the match is weak. Expanded clones get a size class; other rows say once, few or many, or leave the size out.

clone_size	v_call	j_call	d_call	cdr3_nt	cdr3_aa
NA	TRBV28	TRBJ2-7	NA	TGTGCCAGCAGAAACCGACAGGTGGGATCCTACGAGCAGTACTTC	CASRNRQVGSYEQYF
NA	TRBV6-6	TRBJ1-6	NA	TGTGCCAGCAGTTACAGGAGCGATAATTCACCCCTCCACTTT	CASSYRSDNSPLHF
NA	TRBV5-1	TRBJ2-3	TRBD2	TGCGCCAGCAGCTCGGGACTAGCTTTAGATACGCAGTATTTT	CASSSGLALDTQYF
few	TRBV27	TRBJ1-5	NA	TGTGCCAGCAGTTTAGCAAGAAATCAGCCCCAGCATTTT	CASSLARNQPQHF
NA	TRBV4-1	TRBJ2-7	TRBD1	TGCGCCAGCAGCCACCTGGGACAGGGCTACGAGCAGTACTTC	CASSHLGQGYEQYF
NA	TRBV21-1	TRBJ2-7	NA	TGTGCCAGCAAGTCCCCCGGGGCCCGGACCTACGAGCAGTACTTC	CASKSPGARTYEQYF
NA	TRBV18	TRBJ2-1	NA	TGTGCCAGCTCACTCGCGGAAGAGCAGTTCTTC	CASSLAEEQFF
NA	TRBV6-5	TRBJ1-5	TRBD1	TGTGCCAGCAGACACAACAGGGGAAATGGCCAGCCCCAGCATTTT	CASRHNRGNGQPQHF
NA	TRBV19	TRBJ2-6	NA	TGTGCCAGTAGAAACTTCGGGAGCTCTGGGGCCAACGTCCTGACTTTC	CASRNFGSSGANVLTF
NA	TRBV5-1	TRBJ2-1	TRBD2	TGCGCCAGCAGGGTAGCGGGGGGTTCCTACAATGAGCAGTTCTTC	CASRVAGGSYNEQFF
NA	TRBV18	TRBJ2-7	TRBD2	TGTGCCAGCTCCCGTGGAAGGGAGGGGGAGCAGTACTTC	CASSRGREGEQYF
few	TRBV29-1	TRBJ2-3	NA	TGCAGCGTTGATTTGGGGGCGCGAACAGATACGCAGTATTTT	CSVDLGARTDTQYF
NA	TRBV28	TRBJ1-1	NA	TGTGCCAGCAGTTTCCGACCCGGCCCTAGGCGAACTGAAGCTTTCTTT	CASSFRPGPRRTEAFF
NA	TRBV5-1	TRBJ2-2	NA	TGCGCCAGCAGCTCGGGGCAGATCACCGGGGAGCTGTTTTTT	CASSSGQITGELFF
NA	TRBV6-6	TRBJ2-2	NA	TGTGCCAGCAGTTACTCGGGCCCCGGGGAGCTGTTTTTT	CASSYSGPGELFF
few	TRBV6-6	TRBJ1-1	TRBD1	TGTGCCAGCAACCCAGGGGGATGGGAAACTGAAGCTTTCTTT	CASNPGGWETEAFF
NA	TRBV28	TRBJ1-1	TRBD1	TGTGCCAGCAATCCGGGACAGGGGTCCAACACTGAAGCTTTCTTT	CASNPGQGSNTEAFF
few	TRBV5-6	TRBJ1-6	TRBD1	TGTGCCAGCAGCTTGATTGGACAGGGCTATAATTCACCCCTCCACTTT	CASSLIGQGYNSPLHF
NA	TRBV28	TRBJ1-1	NA	TGTGCCAGCAGTGCCGACAGAATAACTGAAGCTTTCTTT	CASSADRITEAFF
few	TRBV11-2	TRBJ1-2	NA	TGTGCCAGCAGCTCACAACAGGGTACCAGATCGGGCTACACCTTC	CASSSQQGTRSGYTF
once	TRBV28	TRBJ2-2	TRBD2	TGTGCCAGCAGTTTATTAACTAGCGGCACCGGGGAGCTGTTTTTT	CASSLLTSGTGELFF
few	TRBV28	TRBJ1-2	TRBD1	TGTGCCAGCAGTGAAGCCGGGACAGCCCTAATTAACTATGGCTACACCTTC	CASSEAGTALINYGYTF
once	TRBV30	TRBJ2-2	NA	TGTGCCTGCATATACACAGACCGATACACCGGGGAGCTGTTTTTT	CACIYTDRYTGELFF
few	TRBV20-1	TRBJ1-2	NA	TGCAGTTACCTCTATGGCTACACCTTC	CSYLYGYTF
NA	TRBV12-3/TRBV12-4	TRBJ2-1	TRBD2	TGTGCCAGCAGTCCGACTAGCCTTGAGCAGTTCTTC	CASSPTSLEQFF
NA	TRBV29-1	TRBJ2-4	NA	TGCAGCGTAGACGGGACGGGGGTTCAGTACTTC	CSVDGTGVQYF
NA	TRBV13	TRBJ2-1	TRBD1	TGTGCCAGCAGCTTAGGGGGGAGAGGGACAGGGTACAATGAGCAGTTCTTC	CASSLGGRGTGYNEQFF
NA	TRBV5-6	TRBJ1-1	NA	TGTGCCAGCAGCTTGGACAGGCGGAACACTGAAGCTTTCTTT	CASSLDRRNTEAFF
few	TRBV30	TRBJ1-5	NA	TGTGCCTGGACACGGGGGTTTAGCAATCAGCCCCAGCATTTT	CAWTRGFSNQPQHF
NA	TRBV2	TRBJ2-2	NA	TGTGCCAGCAGTGAAGGTGACACCGGGGAGCTGTTTTTT	CASSEGDTGELFF
few	TRBV27	TRBJ2-7	TRBD1	TGTGCCAGCAGCCGGGGACAGGGGTTCTACGAGCAGTACTTC	CASSRGQGFYEQYF
NA	TRBV7-8	TRBJ2-1	TRBD2	TGTGCCAGCAGCAAAATCGGGCGGGGGAGCTCCTACAATGAGCAGTTCTTC	CASSKIGRGSSYNEQFF
once	TRBV3-1/TRBV3-2	TRBJ2-3	NA	TGTGCCAGCAGGGCTAGCTCTAGCACAGATACGCAGTATTTT	CASRASSSTDTQYF
NA	TRBV5-5	TRBJ1-1	NA	TGTGCCAGCAGCTTGTTGGGCAATGGGAGGCCTGAAGCTTTCTTT	CASSLLGNGRPEAFF
NA	TRBV15	TRBJ1-4	NA	TGTGCCACCAGCAGAGATTTAGGGGACGAAAAACTGTTTTTT	CATSRDLGDEKLFF
few	TRBV30	TRBJ2-1	TRBD1	TGTGCCTGGAGCGGACAGGGGATTTCTGGGAATGAGCAGTTCTTC	CAWSGQGISGNEQFF
few	TRBV2	TRBJ1-1	NA	TGTGCCAGCAGTGACGACACACTGAACACTGAAGCTTTCTTT	CASSDDTLNTEAFF
NA	TRBV12-3/TRBV12-4	TRBJ1-5	NA	TGTGCCAGCAGCGGGACACCTCATCAGCCCCAGCATTTT	CASSGTPHQPQHF
few	TRBV7-2	TRBJ2-1	NA	TGTGCCAGCAGCATAAACCCCTACGTTTTGTTCTTC	CASSINPYVLFF
NA	TRBV5-6	TRBJ2-5	NA	TGTGCCAGCAGCGCACAAGTAAAGACCCAGTACTTC	CASSAQVKTQYF
NA	TRBV7-6	TRBJ2-3	TRBD1	TGTGCCAGCAGCCCTCGACAGGGGATGAGCACAGATACGCAGTATTTT	CASSPRQGMSTDTQYF
NA	TRBV3-1/TRBV3-2	TRBJ2-5	TRBD1	TGTGCCAGCAGCCCCAGGACAGGGCGTATAGAGACCCAGTACTTC	CASSPRTGRIETQYF